The 25 T cell receptor beta chains given below trace back to one sample, sequenced in a study of cytomegalovirus exposure and HLA in healthy donors. It was with 60 Vbeta and 13 Jbeta primers that the PCR ran. Sequenced by immunoSEQ multiplex PCR; TCRdb stores in-frame clones only, minus some. The repertoire has under 200,000 clones, over 60% of them found once; the top ten carry 5.7%. The sequenced material came from PBMCs. The receptors stem from a man in his forties in good health and CMV-seronegative.

The chain links TRBV9 to TRBJ1-1; D ambiguous. The CDR3 has 13 residues. Between the trimmed V and J ends, which lost 6 bases and 3 bases, there was a span of 12 bases. Germline-derived CDR1 and CDR2 are SGDLS and YYNGEE. Written as DNA, the CDR3 is TGTGCCAGCAAAGGAGGTGGGGACACTGAAGCTTTCTTT. Protein product: CASKGGGDTEAFF.

This rearrangement joins TRBV19 to TRBJ2-7; 7 bases are shared with TRBD1. The CDR3 consists of 14 residues. Germline values: CDR1 LNHDA, CDR2 SQIVND (reference sequence). Trimming took 3 bases from V and 0 from J; bases not matched to a gene: 2. The CDR3 nucleotides are TGTGCCAGTAGTATCAGGGACAGCTCCTACGAGCAGTACTTC. This encodes CASSIRDSSYEQYF.

This chain links TRBV15 with TRBJ1-2; 8 nucleotides align to TRBD1. This CDR3 contains 17 residues. In germline, CDR1 is LNHNV, CDR2 YYDKDF (reference sequence). With V trimmed by 0 bases and J by 4 bases, 10 bases remained unmatched. The CDR3, as DNA: TGTGCCACCAGCAGAGAATTGGGTACGACAGGGGTCTATGGCTACACCTTC. Protein sequence: CATSRELGTTGVYGYTF. The whole variable domain, filled in from reference TRBV15 and TRBJ1-2, reads DAMVIQNPRYQVTQFGKPVTLSCSQTLNHNVMYWYQQKSSQAPKLLFHYYDKDFNNEADTPDNFQSRRPNTSFCFLDIRSPGLGDTAMYLCATSRELGTTGVYGYTFGSGTRLTVV.

The chain recombines TRBV30 with TRBJ1-5; possible D gene TRBD1, 5 bases. The CDR3 contains 13 residues. The V gene lost 3 bases and the J gene lost 7 bases, with 13 bases spanning the gap. Germline V gene lookup returns CDR1 GTSNPN and CDR2 SVGIG (reference sequence). The chain's CDR3 is CAWSGDGGQPQHF. The CDR3 nucleotides read TGTGCCTGGAGCGGGGACGGGGGACAGCCCCAGCATTTT. The full variable domain, its missing parts supplied by reference TRBV30 and TRBJ1-5, is SQTIHQWPATLVQPVGSPLSLECTVEGTSNPNLYWYRQAAGRGLQLLFYSVGIGQISSEVPQNLSASRPQDRQFILSSKKLLLSDSGFYLCAWSGDGGQPQHFGDGTRLSIL.

The J gene is TRBJ2-1, the V gene TRBV6-1, with D perhaps matching TRBD1 (6 bases). With 4 bases removed from V and 13 bases from J, the gap between germline ends came to 14 bases. Germline V gene lookup returns CDR1 MNHNS and CDR2 SASEGT. CDR3 length: 12 amino acids. The CDR3 sequence is CASSATGTHQFF. The CDR3 coding sequence is TGTGCCAGCAGTGCGACAGGCACTCATCAGTTCTTC.

The chain employs TRBV29-1 and TRBJ2-4; 8 positions agree with TRBD1. This CDR3 region has 15 residues. V shed 6 bases and J 3 bases; nucleotides not matched to a gene: 10. Germline V gene data show CDR1 as SQVTM and CDR2 as ANQGSEA. CDR3 in amino acids: CSVVGQGAIKNIQYF. The CDR3 bases are TGCAGCGTCGTAGGTCAGGGGGCCATCAAAAACATTCAGTACTTC. The full variable domain, rest sourced from reference TRBV29-1 and TRBJ2-4, is SAVISQKPSRDICQRGTSLTIQCQVDSQVTMMFWYRQQPGQSLTLIATANQGSEATYESGFVIDKFPISRPNLTFSTLTVSNMSPEDSSIYLCSVVGQGAIKNIQYFGAGTRLSVL.

This chain joins TRBV5-1 and TRBJ2-2, with 7 bases identical to TRBD1. This CDR3 spans 14 amino acids. CDR1 and CDR2 (germline): SGHRS, YFSETQ. J lost 7 bases, V lost 3 bases, and 6 bases had no gene match. The CDR3 DNA reads TGCGCCAGCAGCTCCGACAGGGCAAACGGGGAGCTGTTTTTT. Protein: CASSSDRANGELFF.

This rearrangement joins TRBV15 to TRBJ1-2; 7 bases match TRBD1. Losses at the gene ends were 3 bases for V and 5 bases for J; bases not matched to a gene: 6. The CDR3 is 14 residues long. The germline CDR1 and CDR2 sequences are LNHNV and YYDKDF (reference sequence). The CDR3 region is CATSSTGTAYGYTF. For the CDR3, the DNA is TGTGCCACCAGCAGTACCGGGACAGCTTATGGCTACACCTTC.

The CDR3 region has the DNA TGTGCCAGCAGTTTATCAGGGACAGCCTATGGCTACACCTTC. Translating it yields CASSLSGTAYGYTF. The chain joins TRBV27 to TRBJ1-2, with 7 bases aligning to TRBD1. The V and J ends lost 0 bases and 4 bases, in that order; junction bases with no gene match: 2. This CDR3 is built from 14 residues. Germline V gene data show CDR1 as MNHEY and CDR2 as SMNVEV (reference sequence).

The chain carries TRBV7-2 and TRBJ2-7, with D possibly matching TRBD1 (5 bases). V lost 7 bases, J lost 2 bases, and 15 bases lay in between. The CDR3 totals 14 residues. From germline, CDR1 is SGHTA and CDR2 FQGNSA. CDR3: CASTGPQGAYEQYF. The DNA of the CDR3 is TGTGCCAGCACCGGACCCCAGGGCGCCTACGAGCAGTACTTC.

The CDR3 is CASSGRTGGYEQYF. Here the CDR3 DNA reads TGTGCCAGCAGCGGAAGGACAGGGGGCTACGAGCAGTACTTC. The J gene is TRBJ2-7, the V gene TRBV11-2, with 10 bases lining up with TRBD1. This CDR3 comprises 14 residues. The ends lost 5 bases at V and 3 bases at J; junction bases unmatched: 4. Germline CDR1 reads SGHAT; CDR2 reads FQNNGV.

This clone was seen more than once but under ten times. The genes are TRBV6-1 and TRBJ1-1; D might be TRBD1 (5 bases). The CDR3 has 12 residues. Germline V gene lookup returns CDR1 MNHNS and CDR2 SASEGT. V was clipped by 3 bases and J by 9 bases, with 11 bases between them. CDR3 sequence: CASSEPGTKAFF. The CDR3 DNA reads TGTGCCAGCAGTGAGCCCGGGACTAAAGCTTTCTTT.

This chain joins TRBV7-9 and TRBJ1-6, with D possibly being TRBD1 (5 bases). V lost 5 bases, J lost 10 bases, and 9 bases lay in between. There are 12 residues in the CDR3. In germline, CDR1 is SEHNR, CDR2 FQNEAQ (reference sequence). The CDR3 sequence is CASSRGGSPLHF. In nucleotides, the CDR3 is TGTGCCAGCAGCAGGGGAGGGTCACCCCTCCACTTT.

The V call is TRBV6-6, the J call TRBJ2-5; 9 nucleotides line up with TRBD2. Germline CDR1 is MNHNY and CDR2 is SVGAGI (reference sequence). The CDR3 is 15 residues long. Trimming at V came to 6 bases and at J to 2 bases, leaving 7 bases not matched to a gene. CDR3 loop: CASRMAGGWQETQYF. CDR3 DNA sequence: TGTGCCAGCAGAATGGCGGGGGGGTGGCAAGAGACCCAGTACTTC.

In nucleotides, the CDR3 is TGCGCCAGCAGTCAATCGGGCGGGACAGGGAACTTCTATAGCAATCAGCCCCAGCATTTT. Translating gives CASSQSGGTGNFYSNQPQHF. The genes are TRBV23-1 and TRBJ1-5, with TRBD1 matching over 9 bases. TRBV23-1 is assigned to the ORF class and has an uncertain function. The CDR3 has 20 amino acids. The trim removed 0 bases at V and 0 bases at J, leaving 12 bases unmatched.

The rearrangement links TRBV9 to TRBJ1-3; D is uncertain. Trimming removed 3 bases at V and 0 bases at J, with 13 bases between. The CDR3 loop spans 16 amino acids. The V gene's germline CDR1 is SGDLS and CDR2 YYNGEE. The CDR3 loop is CASSANPAYSGNTIYF. The CDR3 nucleotides are TGTGCCAGCAGCGCCAACCCAGCGTACTCTGGAAACACCATATATTTT. Using reference TRBV9 and TRBJ1-3 for the parts outside the CDR3, the full variable domain is DSGVTQTPKHLITATGQRVTLRCSPRSGDLSVYWYQQSLDQGLQFLIQYYNGEERAKGNILERFSAQQFPDLHSELNLSSLELGDSALYFCASSANPAYSGNTIYFGEGSWLTVV.

This chain links TRBV7-2 with TRBJ1-3; no reliable D call. This CDR3 comprises 16 residues. Germline loops: CDR1 SGHTA, CDR2 FQGNSA. Trimming removed 0 bases from V and 2 bases from J, with 11 bases in between. This CDR3 reads CASSLASLPPGNTIYF. CDR3 nucleotide sequence: TGTGCCAGCAGCTTAGCGAGTCTCCCACCTGGAAACACCATATATTTT. Variable domain in full (rest from reference TRBV7-2 and TRBJ1-3): GAGVSQSPSNKVTEKGKDVELRCDPISGHTALYWYRQSLGQGLEFLIYFQGNSAPDKSGLPSDRFSAERTGGSVSTLTIQRTQQEDSAVYLCASSLASLPPGNTIYFGEGSWLTVV.

The J gene is TRBJ1-6, the V gene TRBV5-1; TRBD1 matches at 10 bases. The CDR3 is 16 residues long. Germline V gives CDR1 SGHRS, CDR2 YFSETQ. Trimming at V came to 3 bases and at J to 10 bases, leaving 10 bases not matched to a gene. CDR3 DNA: TGCGCCAGCAGCTCAGCCGGGACAGGGGCCAGGTCACCCCTCCACTTT. It encodes CASSSAGTGARSPLHF.

V gene TRBV30 combines with J gene TRBJ2-7; the match to TRBD1 covers 8 bases. V trimming: 2 bases; J trimming: 3 bases; junction bases outside the gene matches: 0. The CDR3 is 12 residues long. CDR1 and CDR2 (germline): GTSNPN, SVGIG (reference sequence). Written as DNA, the CDR3 is TGTGCCTGGAGTACAGGGGGCTACGAGCAGTACTTC. This sequence encodes CAWSTGGYEQYF.

The rearrangement joins TRBV9 to TRBJ1-1; maybe TRBD1 (5 bases). The germline V gene has CDR1 SGDLS and CDR2 YYNGEE. The V end lost 1 base, the J end lost 4 bases, and 8 bases lay between the germline ends. This CDR3 has 13 amino acids. CDR3 protein: CASSVSGGTEAFF. CDR3 coding DNA: TGTGCCAGCAGCGTATCCGGGGGCACTGAAGCTTTCTTT.

This clone occurred once. The chain carries TRBV4-3 and TRBJ2-2, with D possibly being TRBD2 (5 bases). CDR3 length: 17 amino acids. The V end was cut by 1 base, the J end by 5 bases, with 17 bases between. Germline V CDR1 and CDR2: LGHNA, YSLEER. CDR3 sequence: CASSQVILVTGTGELFF. CDR3 nucleotides: TGCGCCAGCAGCCAAGTTATCTTAGTGACGGGGACCGGGGAGCTGTTTTTT.

This chain joins TRBV30 and TRBJ1-5; 10 bases map to TRBD1. The CDR3 totals 15 residues. With 4 bases clipped from V and 5 bases from J, the junction kept 8 bases outside the gene matches. Germline CDR1 reads GTSNPN; CDR2 reads SVGIG (reference sequence). The CDR3 protein is CAWTVGTGVYQPQHF. Here the CDR3 DNA reads TGTGCCTGGACCGTCGGGACAGGGGTCTATCAGCCCCAGCATTTT.

The CDR3 DNA reads as TGTGCCAGCTCTACCGACAGGGCTGTCGATCAGCCCCAGCATTTT. Protein sequence: CASSTDRAVDQPQHF. The V call is TRBV18, the J call TRBJ1-5; TRBD1 agrees at 7 bases. Germline CDR1 and CDR2: KGHSH and LQKENI. V shed 6 bases and J 5 bases; nucleotides not matched to a gene: 10. The CDR3 runs to 15 residues.

The chain links TRBV29-1 to TRBJ2-5, with TRBD1 as a possible D gene (6 bases). CDR1 and CDR2 (germline): SQVTM, ANQGSEA. The CDR3 runs 14 residues. The ends were cut back, 2 bases at V and 4 bases at J, with 14 bases in the middle. The CDR3 DNA reads as TGCAGCGTTGAATTCGGCCCAGGGGTAGAGACCCAGTACTTC. Translating gives CSVEFGPGVETQYF.

This clone was counted only a few times. The rearrangement joins TRBV4-3 to TRBJ1-1; 8 bases map to TRBD1. Germline V gives CDR1 LGHNA, CDR2 YSLEER. The CDR3 is 15 residues long. J was trimmed by 11 bases and V by 0 bases; bases with no gene match: 11. The CDR3: CASSQDRGDRLPAFF. The CDR3 bases are TGCGCCAGCAGCCAAGATCGGGGGGACAGGTTGCCGGCTTTCTTT.